This TCR beta chain derives from a study of control samples from healthy donors and cancer patients. Method: immunoSEQ multiplex PCR; TCRdb's copy keeps in-frame clones and lacks some. The sample comprises about 130,000 clones, about 93% of which are singletons, and more than 1.5% rests with the top ten. Trimming took off 2 bases at V and 4 bases at J, with 2 bases between the two ends. This CDR3 is 11 amino acids long. Germline V CDR1 and CDR2: SEHNR, FQNEAQ (reference sequence). The rearrangement links TRBV7-9 to TRBJ1-1; no reliable D call. This clonotype was obtained from a man between 45 and 60 years old with head and neck cancer. Sample: PBMCs. The CDR3 here is CASSLSTEAFF. In nucleotides, the CDR3 is TGTGCCAGCAGCTTAAGCACTGAAGCTTTCTTT.